This T cell receptor beta chain was captured by sequencing in a study of T cell responses to AZD1222 COVID-19 vaccine. CDR3 length: 14 amino acids. The ends were cut back, 1 base at V and 4 bases at J, with 10 bases in the middle. Germline CDR1 reads SEHNR; CDR2 reads FQNEAQ (reference sequence). The data were produced by immunoSEQ multiplex PCR, yet TCRdb's version contains in-frame clones alone and is incomplete. The sample has tens of thousands of clones; more than 75% are singletons. The table lists this clone with a count of one. No antigen is known for it. Study-level results: None of the repertoires were sampled until the peak T cell response had passed. Among the donors, most were white British and more were female, and clonal diversity was possibly underestimated. Nearly half of spike-specific TCRs reportedly target variant regions that are unmutated in the B.1.351 and B.1.1.7 variants. Spike-specific TCRs gained breadth and depth after people received two AZD1222 doses.

The sequencing used peripheral blood, collected on day 0 of MenACWY control vaccination. The clonotype comes from an adult in good health. The genes are TRBV7-9 and TRBJ1-2, with TRBD1 as a possible D gene (5 bases). The CDR3 DNA reads TGTGCCAGCAGCTTAGACGTCAGGGCCTATGGCTACACCTTC. Its translation is CASSLDVRAYGYTF.